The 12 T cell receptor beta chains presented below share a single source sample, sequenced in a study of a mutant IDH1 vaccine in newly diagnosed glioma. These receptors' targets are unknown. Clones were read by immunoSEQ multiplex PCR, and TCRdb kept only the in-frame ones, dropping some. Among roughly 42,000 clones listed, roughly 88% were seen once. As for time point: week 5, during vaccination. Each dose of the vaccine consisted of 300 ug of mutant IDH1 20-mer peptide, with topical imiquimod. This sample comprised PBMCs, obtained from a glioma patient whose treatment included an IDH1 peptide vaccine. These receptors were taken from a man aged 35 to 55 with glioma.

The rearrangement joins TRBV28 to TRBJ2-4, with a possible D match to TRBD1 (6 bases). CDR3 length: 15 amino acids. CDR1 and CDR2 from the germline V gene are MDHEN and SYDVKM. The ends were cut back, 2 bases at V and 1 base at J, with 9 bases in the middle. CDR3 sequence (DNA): TGTGCCAGCAGTTTAACAGGGACGGCCAAAAACATTCAGTACTTC. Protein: CASSLTGTAKNIQYF.

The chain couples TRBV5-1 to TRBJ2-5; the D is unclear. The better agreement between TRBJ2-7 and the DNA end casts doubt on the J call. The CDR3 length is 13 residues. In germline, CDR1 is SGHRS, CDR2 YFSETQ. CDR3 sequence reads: CASSIAESYEQYF. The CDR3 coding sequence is TGCGCCAGCAGTATAGCTGAATCCTACGAGCAGTACTTC.

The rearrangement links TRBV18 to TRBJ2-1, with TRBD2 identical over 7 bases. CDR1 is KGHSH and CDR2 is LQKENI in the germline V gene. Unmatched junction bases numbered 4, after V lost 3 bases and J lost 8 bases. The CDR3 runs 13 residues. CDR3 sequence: CASSPPTSYEQFF. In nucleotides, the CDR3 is TGTGCCAGCTCACCGCCGACTAGCTATGAGCAGTTCTTC.

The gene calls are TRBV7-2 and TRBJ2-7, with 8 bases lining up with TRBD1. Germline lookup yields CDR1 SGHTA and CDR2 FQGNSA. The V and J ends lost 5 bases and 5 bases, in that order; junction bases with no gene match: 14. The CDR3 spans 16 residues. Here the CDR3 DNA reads TGTGCCAGCAGCAAAACCCCAGGACAGGGTTATCACGAGCAGTACTTC. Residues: CASSKTPGQGYHEQYF.

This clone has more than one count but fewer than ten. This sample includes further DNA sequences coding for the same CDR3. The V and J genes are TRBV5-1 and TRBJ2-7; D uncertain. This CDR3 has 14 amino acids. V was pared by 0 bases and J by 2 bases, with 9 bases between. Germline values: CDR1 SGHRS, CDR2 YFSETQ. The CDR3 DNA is TGCGCCAGCAGCTTGGTTGTACAGCCCTACGAGCAGTACTTC. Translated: CASSLVVQPYEQYF. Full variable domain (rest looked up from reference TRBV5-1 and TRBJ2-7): KAGVTQTPRYLIKTRGQQVTLSCSPISGHRSVSWYQQTPGQGLQFLFEYFSETQRNKGNFPGRFSGRQFSNSRSEMNVSTLELGDSALYLCASSLVVQPYEQYFGPGTRLTVT.

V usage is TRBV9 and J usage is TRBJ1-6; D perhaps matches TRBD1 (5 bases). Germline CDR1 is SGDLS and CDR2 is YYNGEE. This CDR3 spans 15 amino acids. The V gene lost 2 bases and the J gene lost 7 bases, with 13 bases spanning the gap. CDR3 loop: CASSVQVTANSPLHF. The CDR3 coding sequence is TGTGCCAGCAGCGTCCAGGTGACAGCCAATTCACCCCTCCACTTT.

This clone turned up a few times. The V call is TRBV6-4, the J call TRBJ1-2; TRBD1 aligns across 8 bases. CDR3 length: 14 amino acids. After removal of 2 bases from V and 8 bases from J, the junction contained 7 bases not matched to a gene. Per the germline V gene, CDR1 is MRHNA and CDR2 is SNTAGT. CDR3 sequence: CASSDPTGADGYTF. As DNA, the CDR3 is TGTGCCAGCAGTGACCCGACAGGGGCCGACGGCTACACCTTC.

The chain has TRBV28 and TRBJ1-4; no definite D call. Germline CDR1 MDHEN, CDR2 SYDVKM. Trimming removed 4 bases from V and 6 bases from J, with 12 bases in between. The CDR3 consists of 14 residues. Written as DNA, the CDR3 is TGTGCCAGCAGTTCTGGGGATGTTGATGAAAAACTGTTTTTT. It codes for CASSSGDVDEKLFF.

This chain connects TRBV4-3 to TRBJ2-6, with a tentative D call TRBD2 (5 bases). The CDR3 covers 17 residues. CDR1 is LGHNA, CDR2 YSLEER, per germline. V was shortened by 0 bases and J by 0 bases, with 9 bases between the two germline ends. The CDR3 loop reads CASSQELVDSGANVLTF. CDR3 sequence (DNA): TGCGCCAGCAGCCAAGAACTAGTCGACTCTGGGGCCAACGTCCTGACTTTC.

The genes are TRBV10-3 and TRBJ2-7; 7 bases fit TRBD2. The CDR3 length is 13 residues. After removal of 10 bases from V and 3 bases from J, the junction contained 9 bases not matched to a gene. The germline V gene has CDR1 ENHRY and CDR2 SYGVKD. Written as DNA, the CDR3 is TGTGCCACCCAAGGCGGGAGCAGCTACGAGCAGTACTTC. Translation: CATQGGSSYEQYF.

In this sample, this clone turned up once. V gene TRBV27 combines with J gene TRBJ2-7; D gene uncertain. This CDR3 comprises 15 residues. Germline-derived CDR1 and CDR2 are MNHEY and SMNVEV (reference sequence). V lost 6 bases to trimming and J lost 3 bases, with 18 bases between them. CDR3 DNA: TGTGCCAGCAGCGTCCTATCCAAGCCCCTCTACGAGCAGTACTTC. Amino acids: CASSVLSKPLYEQYF.

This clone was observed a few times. The CDR3 protein is CASSLSPSGSRYEQYF. The CDR3 nucleotides read TGTGCCAGCAGCCTGTCCCCTAGCGGGAGTAGGTACGAGCAGTACTTC. V is TRBV4-2 and J is TRBJ2-7, with 10 bases that match TRBD2. The CDR3 consists of 16 residues. V dropped 4 bases and J dropped 4; count of bases not matched to a gene: 10. The germline gives CDR1 LGHNA, CDR2 YNFKEQ.